The rows below give T cell receptor beta chains drawn from one sample of a study of cytomegalovirus exposure and HLA in healthy donors. Some clones are missing from TCRdb's copy, which holds only in-frame ones; the method was immunoSEQ multiplex PCR. This sample has 130,000 to 150,000 clones, with 84% found just once. The sample comprised PBMCs. The receptors were sampled from a boy aged 2 to 10 in good health and CMV-seronegative. CDR3s include the opening cysteine and the closing phenylalanine or tryptophan. Clone size is stated in some rows and not others, as once, few, many or a class when expanded.

clone_size,v_call,cdr3_aa
few,TRBV6-4,CASSVSGVPYNEQFF
-,TRBV9,CASSRAPGVGNEKLFF
once,TRBV30,CAWRYLSSYNSPLHF
-,TRBV7-9,CASSDAELSGAKNIQYF
-,TRBV5-5,CASSGGQPNQPQHF
-,TRBV7-3,CASSSRWPNNSPLHF
-,TRBV7-9,CASSLVWDSGDLSNQPQHF
-,TRBV15,CATSRDKLAGAPGELFF
-,TRBV6-5,CASSYGRQGGTDTQYF
-,TRBV6-1,CASSAPVAQYF
-,TRBV7-9,CASRGARYEQYF
-,TRBV19,CASGGENTEAFF
once,TRBV9,CASSPGDATGGETQYF
-,TRBV5-1,CASSVIRGLKNYEQYF
-,TRBV14,CASSQEAGGYEQYF
-,TRBV5-6,CASSLGDRNTGELFF
-,TRBV14,CASSQDWSQETQYF
once,TRBV11-3,CASSLRGANIQYF
-,TRBV30,CAWKLTAEAFF
-,TRBV15,CATSRDGGPLAGGHGANVLTF
-,TRBV12-5,CASGLANIGTGEFF
-,TRBV5-6,CVGGTGMSMSGYTF
-,TRBV6-6,CASSPQGPDTEAFF
-,TRBV5-1,CASSLIRGSYEQYF
-,TRBV7-9,CASSLVREKLFF
-,TRBV5-1,CASSLSGDRAFTEAFF
-,TRBV4-2,CASSHGTSGRAWTEQFF
-,TRBV11-2,CASSSRIRASGANVLTF
-,TRBV6-5,CASSRALINSPLHF
-,TRBV7-9,CASSLTSPRGNQPQHF
many,TRBV6-4,CASSEAGATGELFF
few,TRBV6-4,CASSDTGTSGSGELFF
once,TRBV27,CASSRYPGQVPGELFF
-,TRBV6-5,CASSSYPGGTNEKLFF
few,TRBV9,CASSAHGQLAGAYNEQFF
-,TRBV29-1,CSVEGGGQVSGANVLTF
-,TRBV5-1,CASSEEQGIEAFF
few,TRBV6-5,CASSRQGLAIDEQYF
few,TRBV7-8,CASSFTRRGTQYF
-,TRBV9,CASSEGGTGERETQYF
few,TRBV7-9,CASRPTRSSYNEQFF
-,TRBV18,CASSPEGTGGGGTQYF
-,TRBV6-5,CASSSLGGTVYEQYF
-,TRBV15,CATSSGTGGKNEQYF
few,TRBV6-4,CASSDGQGPNEQFF
-,TRBV6-5,CASRDRYMNTEAFF
-,TRBV27,CATRGTYNEQFF
-,TRBV11-2,CASSSRLGNEQFF
-,TRBV7-3,CASSFSGSLHF
-,TRBV29-1,CSVAGGGNQPQHF
-,TRBV7-3,CASSLGQGENTEAFF